This T cell receptor (beta chain) was documented in a study of vaccination effects on CD4 cells after COVID-19. At the level of the study: Post-vaccine specimens arrived a median 72 days past the second dose. Study-level results: Clones that were induced by infection or by vaccine showed marked contraction late after vaccination.

The V end was cut by 0 bases, the J end by 4 bases, with 15 bases between. Germline-derived CDR1 and CDR2 are SGHTA and FQGTGA. The CDR3 contains 17 residues. As regards this clone: Its target is unknown.

CD4+ T cells specific for antigen were expanded with viral peptide pools by the ViraFEST assay before sequencing. Subsequent to ten to eleven days of culture, CD4+ T cells were isolated. Two-dose vaccination with either BNT162b2 or mRNA-1273 was given to the participants. All vaccine recipients tested negative for nucleocapsid antibodies and had never contracted SARS-CoV-2 infection. Every well got a few million PBMC, which were grown with around 10 IU/ml IL-2 and 10 ug/ml peptides. Clones were read by immunoSEQ multiplex PCR, and TCRdb kept only the in-frame ones, dropping some. Altogether 28,000 or so clones are present, about 83% being singletons, with the ten largest covering more than 1.4%.

V usage is TRBV7-3 and J usage is TRBJ2-2; D not resolved. This TCR came from a human donor who received a COVID-19 vaccine. Some clones in this sample may be carry-over from other donors' samples. The sequences come from CD4+ T cells from PBMCs cultured with HCoV-NL63 spike peptides, collected after COVID-19 vaccination. The chain's CDR3 is CASSLTPRGSSTGELFF. The CDR3 nucleotides are TGTGCCAGCAGCTTAACCCCGAGAGGATCGAGCACCGGGGAGCTGTTTTTT.